A single T cell receptor beta chain is shown here with its context. Other DNA sequences within the sample encode an identical CDR3. These data are taken from a study of blood T cell repertoires in COVID-19. Whole-study context: Collection of acute and convalescent COVID-19 samples took place in the United States, Italy and Spain.

Individuals drawn from 24 US areas were about 18 to 100 years old. Self-reported history from a screening survey and questionnaire set each donor's cohort. CDR1 and CDR2 (germline): SGHKS, YYEKEE (reference sequence). CDR3 length: 13 residues. Trimming shortened V by 2 bases and J by 3 bases, and 8 bases separated the two germline ends. In the original processing: Reference gene primer amplification in the assay estimated nucleated cell counts. The protocol was immunoSEQ multiplex PCR, while the TCRdb copy is restricted to in-frame clones and leaves out a portion. Clone size and V and J calls were adopted from that table, with D and trimming inferred from the DNA. The sample consists of approximately 310,000 clones, 70% to 90% of them appearing once.

The rearrangement uses TRBV5-5 and TRBJ2-5, with D uncertain. The receptor was isolated from a man under 40 who had recovered from COVID-19. The sample taken for sequencing was PBMCs or T cells enriched from blood (not recorded which). The CDR3 DNA reads as TGTGCCAGCAGCTTACCCGGAGAAGAGACCCAGTACTTC. Residues: CASSLPGEETQYF.